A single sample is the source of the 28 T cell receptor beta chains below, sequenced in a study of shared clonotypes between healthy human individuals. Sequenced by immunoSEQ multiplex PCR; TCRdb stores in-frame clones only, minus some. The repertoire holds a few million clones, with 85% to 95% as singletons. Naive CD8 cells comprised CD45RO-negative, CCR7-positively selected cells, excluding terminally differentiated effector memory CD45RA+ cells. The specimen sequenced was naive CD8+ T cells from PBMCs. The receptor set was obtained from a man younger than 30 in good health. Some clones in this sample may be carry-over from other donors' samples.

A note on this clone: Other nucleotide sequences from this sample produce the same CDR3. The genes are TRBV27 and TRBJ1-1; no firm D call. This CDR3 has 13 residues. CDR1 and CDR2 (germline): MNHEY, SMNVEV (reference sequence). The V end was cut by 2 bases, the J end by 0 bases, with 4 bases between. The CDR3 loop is CASSLIMNTEAFF. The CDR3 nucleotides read TGTGCCAGCAGTTTAATCATGAACACTGAAGCTTTCTTT.

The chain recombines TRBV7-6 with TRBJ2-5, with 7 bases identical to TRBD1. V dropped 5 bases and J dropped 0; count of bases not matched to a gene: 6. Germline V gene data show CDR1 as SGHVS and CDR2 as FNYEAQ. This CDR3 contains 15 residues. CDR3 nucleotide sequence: TGTGCCAGCAGCATCATGGACAGGCACCAAGAGACCCAGTACTTC. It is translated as CASSIMDRHQETQYF.

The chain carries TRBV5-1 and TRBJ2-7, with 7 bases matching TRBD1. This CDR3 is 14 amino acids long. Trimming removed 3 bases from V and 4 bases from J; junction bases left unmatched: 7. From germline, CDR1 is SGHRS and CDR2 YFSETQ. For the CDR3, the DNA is TGCGCCAGCAGCTCCGGGACAGATAGATACGAGCAGTACTTC. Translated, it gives CASSSGTDRYEQYF.

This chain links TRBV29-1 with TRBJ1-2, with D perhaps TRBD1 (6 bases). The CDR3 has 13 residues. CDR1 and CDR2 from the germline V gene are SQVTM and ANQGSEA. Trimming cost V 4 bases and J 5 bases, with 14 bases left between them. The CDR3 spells CSVGPDRVYGYTF. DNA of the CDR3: TGCAGCGTTGGCCCGGACAGAGTATATGGCTACACCTTC.

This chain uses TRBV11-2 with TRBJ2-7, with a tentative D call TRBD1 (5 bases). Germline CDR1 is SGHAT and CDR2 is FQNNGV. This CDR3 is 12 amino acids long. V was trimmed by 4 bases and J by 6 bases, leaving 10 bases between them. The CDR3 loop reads CASSWGDSEQYF. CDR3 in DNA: TGTGCCAGCAGCTGGGGTGACAGCGAGCAGTACTTC.

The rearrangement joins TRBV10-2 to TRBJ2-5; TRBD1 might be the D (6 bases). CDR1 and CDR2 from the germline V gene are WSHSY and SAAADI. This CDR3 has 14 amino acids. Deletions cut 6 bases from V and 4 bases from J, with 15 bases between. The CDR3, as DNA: TGCGCCAGCAGCCCCATGGCAGGGGTAGAGACCCAGTACTTC. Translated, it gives CASSPMAGVETQYF.

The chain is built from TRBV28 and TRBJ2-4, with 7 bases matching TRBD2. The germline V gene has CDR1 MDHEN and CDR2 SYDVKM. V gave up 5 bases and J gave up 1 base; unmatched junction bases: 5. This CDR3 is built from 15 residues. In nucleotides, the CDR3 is TGTGCCAGCAGTAACCTCGGGGGGGCCAAAAACATTCAGTACTTC. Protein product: CASSNLGGAKNIQYF.

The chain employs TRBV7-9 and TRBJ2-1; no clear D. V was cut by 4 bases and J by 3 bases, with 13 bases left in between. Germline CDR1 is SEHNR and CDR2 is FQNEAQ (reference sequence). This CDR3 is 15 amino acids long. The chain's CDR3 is CASSSARLDYNEQFF. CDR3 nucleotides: TGTGCCAGCAGCTCCGCGCGTCTGGACTACAATGAGCAGTTCTTC.

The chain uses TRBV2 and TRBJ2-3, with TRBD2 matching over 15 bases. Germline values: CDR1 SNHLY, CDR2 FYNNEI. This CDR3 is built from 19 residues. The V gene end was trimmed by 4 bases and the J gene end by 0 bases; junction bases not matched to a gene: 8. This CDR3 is CASSARGLAGGPSTDTQYF. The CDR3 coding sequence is TGTGCCAGCAGTGCTCGAGGACTAGCGGGAGGGCCGAGCACAGATACGCAGTATTTT.

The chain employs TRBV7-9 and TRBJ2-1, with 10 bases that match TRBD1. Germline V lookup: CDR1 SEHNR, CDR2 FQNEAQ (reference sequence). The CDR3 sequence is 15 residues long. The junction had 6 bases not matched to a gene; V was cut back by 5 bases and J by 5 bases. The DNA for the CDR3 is TGTGCCAGCAGCCCGGGACAGGGGAATAACAATGAGCAGTTCTTC. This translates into CASSPGQGNNNEQFF.

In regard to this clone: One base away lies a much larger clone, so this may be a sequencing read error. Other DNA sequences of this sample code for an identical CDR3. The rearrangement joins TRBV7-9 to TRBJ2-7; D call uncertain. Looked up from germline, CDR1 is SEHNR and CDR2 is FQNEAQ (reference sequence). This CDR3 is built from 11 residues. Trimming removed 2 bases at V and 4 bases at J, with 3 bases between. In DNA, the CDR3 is TGTGCCAGCAGCTTATCGTACGAGCAGTACTTC. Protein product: CASSLSYEQYF. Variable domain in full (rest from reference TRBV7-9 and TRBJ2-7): DTGVSQNPRHKITKRGQNVTFRCDPISEHNRLYWYRQTLGQGPEFLTYFQNEAQLEKSRLLSDRFSAERPKGSFSTLEIQRTEQGDSAMYLCASSLSYEQYFGPGTRLTVT.

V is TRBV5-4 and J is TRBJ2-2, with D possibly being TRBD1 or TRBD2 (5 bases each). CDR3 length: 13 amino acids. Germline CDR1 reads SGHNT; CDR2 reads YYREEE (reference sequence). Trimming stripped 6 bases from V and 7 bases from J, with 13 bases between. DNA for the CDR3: TGTGCCAGCACGTGGGGGATTGGCGGGGAGCTGTTTTTT. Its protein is CASTWGIGGELFF.

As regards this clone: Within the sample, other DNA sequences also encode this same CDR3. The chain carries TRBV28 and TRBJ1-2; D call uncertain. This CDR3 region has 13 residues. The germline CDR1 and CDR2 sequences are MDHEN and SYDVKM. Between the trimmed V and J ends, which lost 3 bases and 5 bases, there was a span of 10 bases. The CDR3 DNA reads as TGTGCCAGCAGTTTTGGCTTGTATTATGGCTACACCTTC. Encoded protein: CASSFGLYYGYTF.

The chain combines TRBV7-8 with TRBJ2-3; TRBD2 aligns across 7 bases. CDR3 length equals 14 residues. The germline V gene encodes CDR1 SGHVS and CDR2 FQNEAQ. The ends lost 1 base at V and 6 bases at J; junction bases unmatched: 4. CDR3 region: CASSLVAGVDTQYF. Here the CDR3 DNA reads TGTGCCAGCAGCTTAGTGGCGGGAGTGGATACGCAGTATTTT.

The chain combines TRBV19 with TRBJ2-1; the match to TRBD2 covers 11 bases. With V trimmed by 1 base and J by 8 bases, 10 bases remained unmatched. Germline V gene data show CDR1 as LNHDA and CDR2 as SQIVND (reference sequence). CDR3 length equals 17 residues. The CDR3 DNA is TGTGCCAGTAGTATAGGAAGACTAGCGGGGAGAATGGATGAGCAGTTCTTC. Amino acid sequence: CASSIGRLAGRMDEQFF.

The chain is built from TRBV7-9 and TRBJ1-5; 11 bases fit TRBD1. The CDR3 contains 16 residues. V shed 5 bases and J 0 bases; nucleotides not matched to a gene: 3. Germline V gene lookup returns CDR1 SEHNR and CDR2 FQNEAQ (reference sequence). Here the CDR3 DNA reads TGTGCCAGCAGCCCAGGGACAGGGGGTAGCAATCAGCCCCAGCATTTT. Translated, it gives CASSPGTGGSNQPQHF.

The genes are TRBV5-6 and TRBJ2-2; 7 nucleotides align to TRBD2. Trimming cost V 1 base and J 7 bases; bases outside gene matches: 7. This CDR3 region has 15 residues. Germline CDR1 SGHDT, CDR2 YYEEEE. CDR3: CASSLYGRKGGELFF. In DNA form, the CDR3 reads TGTGCCAGCAGCTTGTACGGGAGGAAGGGCGGGGAGCTGTTTTTT.

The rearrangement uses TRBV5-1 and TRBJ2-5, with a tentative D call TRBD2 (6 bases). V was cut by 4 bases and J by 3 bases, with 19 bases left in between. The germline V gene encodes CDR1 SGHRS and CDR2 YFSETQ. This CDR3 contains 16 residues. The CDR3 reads CASSPTGTSREETQYF. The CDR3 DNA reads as TGCGCCAGCAGCCCGACGGGTACTAGCCGCGAAGAGACCCAGTACTTC.

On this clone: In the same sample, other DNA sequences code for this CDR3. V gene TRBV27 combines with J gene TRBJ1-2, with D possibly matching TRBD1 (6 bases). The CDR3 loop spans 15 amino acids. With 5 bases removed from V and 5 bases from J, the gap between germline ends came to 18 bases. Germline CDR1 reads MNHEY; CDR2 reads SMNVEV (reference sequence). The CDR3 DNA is TGTGCCAGCAGTCAGATAGGGGGTCTGGGGTATGGCTACACCTTC. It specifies CASSQIGGLGYGYTF.

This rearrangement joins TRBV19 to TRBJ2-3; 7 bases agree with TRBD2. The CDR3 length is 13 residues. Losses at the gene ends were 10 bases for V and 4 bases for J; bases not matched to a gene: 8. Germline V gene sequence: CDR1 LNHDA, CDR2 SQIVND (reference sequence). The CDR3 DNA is TGTGCCACCTGGACTAGTCGCGCAGATACGCAGTATTTT. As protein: CATWTSRADTQYF.

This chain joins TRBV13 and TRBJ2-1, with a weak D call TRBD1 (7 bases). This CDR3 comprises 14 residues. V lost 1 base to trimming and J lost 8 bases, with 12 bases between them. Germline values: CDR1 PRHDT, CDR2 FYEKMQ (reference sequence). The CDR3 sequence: CASSLVRGVDEQFF. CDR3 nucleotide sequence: TGTGCCAGCAGCTTAGTCAGGGGGGTGGATGAGCAGTTCTTC.

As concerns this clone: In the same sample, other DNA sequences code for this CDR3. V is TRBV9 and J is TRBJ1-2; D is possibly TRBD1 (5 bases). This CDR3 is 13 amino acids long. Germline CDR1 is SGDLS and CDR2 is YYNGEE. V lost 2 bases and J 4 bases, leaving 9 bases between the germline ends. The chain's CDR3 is CASSVSGSYGYTF. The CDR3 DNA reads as TGTGCCAGCAGCGTTTCAGGGAGCTATGGCTACACCTTC.

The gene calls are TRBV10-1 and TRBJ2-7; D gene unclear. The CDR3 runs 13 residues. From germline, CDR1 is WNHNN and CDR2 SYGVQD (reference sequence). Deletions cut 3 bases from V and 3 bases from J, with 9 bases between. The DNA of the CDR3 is TGCGCCAGCAGTGATGGTTTCAGCTACGAGCAGTACTTC. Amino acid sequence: CASSDGFSYEQYF.

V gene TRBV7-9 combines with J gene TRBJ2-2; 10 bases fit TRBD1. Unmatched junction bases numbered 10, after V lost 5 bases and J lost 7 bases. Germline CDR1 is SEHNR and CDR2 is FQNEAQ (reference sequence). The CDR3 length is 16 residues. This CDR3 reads CASSPRRTGGDGELFF. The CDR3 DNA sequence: TGTGCCAGCAGCCCCCGGCGGACAGGGGGAGACGGGGAGCTGTTTTTT.

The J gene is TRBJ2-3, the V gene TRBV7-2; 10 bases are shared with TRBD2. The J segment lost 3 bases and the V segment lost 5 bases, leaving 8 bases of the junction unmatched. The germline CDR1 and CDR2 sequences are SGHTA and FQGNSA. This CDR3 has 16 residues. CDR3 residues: CASSPSPSGRTDTQYF. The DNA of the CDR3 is TGTGCCAGCAGCCCCAGCCCTAGCGGGAGAACAGATACGCAGTATTTT.

The CDR3 region is CASRLGLAKNIQYF. CDR3 DNA sequence: TGTGCCAGCAGGTTAGGGTTAGCCAAAAACATTCAGTACTTC. The V gene is TRBV5-5, the J gene TRBJ2-4; D not certain. This CDR3 has 14 residues. Germline CDR1 and CDR2: SGHKS and YYEKEE (reference sequence). V was pared by 5 bases and J by 0 bases, with 9 bases between. The full variable domain, completed using reference TRBV5-5 and TRBJ2-4, is DAGVTQSPTHLIKTRGQQVTLRCSPISGHKSVSWYQQVLGQGPQFIFQYYEKEERGRGNFPDRFSARQFPNYSSELNVNALLLGDSALYLCASRLGLAKNIQYFGAGTRLSVL.

Written as DNA, the CDR3 is TGCGCCAGCAGTTTCGCGGGGCCGGATACGCAGTATTTT. Amino acids: CASSFAGPDTQYF. This rearrangement joins TRBV10-1 to TRBJ2-3; D is perhaps TRBD2 (6 bases). CDR1 is WNHNN and CDR2 is SYGVQD in the germline V gene (reference sequence). The CDR3 is made up of 13 amino acids. V was trimmed by 5 bases and J by 6 bases, leaving 12 bases between them.

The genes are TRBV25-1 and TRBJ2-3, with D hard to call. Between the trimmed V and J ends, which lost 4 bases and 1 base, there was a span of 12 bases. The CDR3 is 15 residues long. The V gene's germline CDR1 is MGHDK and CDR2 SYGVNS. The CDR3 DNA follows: TGTGCCAGCAGTGCAACCCGTTGGGGCACAGATACGCAGTATTTT. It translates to CASSATRWGTDTQYF.